The present T cell receptor (beta chain) was sequenced within a study of T cells in Graves' hyperthyroidism and ophthalmopathy. Study-wide results and caveats: Among clonotypes expanded in thyroid above 0.001, most were also found in blood.

CDR3 size: 14 residues. V was pared by 3 bases and J by 7 bases, with 10 bases of the junction left unmatched. In germline, CDR1 is DFQATT, CDR2 SNEGSKA (reference sequence). TCR beta CDR3 sequences were amplified from RNA transcripts. Primed by the HTBI set, a first-round RT-PCR was run on the TCR CDR3. TCRdb processed the multiplex PCR reads anew with MiXCR; each CDR3 protein has one entry. The data show hundreds of thousands of distinct CDR3 sequences, under 60% seen once. On this clonotype: Its antigen is unidentified.

Investigators excluded patients with uncontrolled infection, other autoimmune disease, pregnancy or lactation. This TCR was recovered from a young woman with Graves' hyperthyroidism. Source material: peripheral blood or thyroid tissue (not recorded which). J is TRBJ2-7 and V is TRBV20-1; 9 positions match TRBD2. As DNA, the CDR3 is TGCAGTGCTAGCCGACTAGCGGAAGGGCGGGAGCAGTACTTC. Its protein is CSASRLAEGREQYF.